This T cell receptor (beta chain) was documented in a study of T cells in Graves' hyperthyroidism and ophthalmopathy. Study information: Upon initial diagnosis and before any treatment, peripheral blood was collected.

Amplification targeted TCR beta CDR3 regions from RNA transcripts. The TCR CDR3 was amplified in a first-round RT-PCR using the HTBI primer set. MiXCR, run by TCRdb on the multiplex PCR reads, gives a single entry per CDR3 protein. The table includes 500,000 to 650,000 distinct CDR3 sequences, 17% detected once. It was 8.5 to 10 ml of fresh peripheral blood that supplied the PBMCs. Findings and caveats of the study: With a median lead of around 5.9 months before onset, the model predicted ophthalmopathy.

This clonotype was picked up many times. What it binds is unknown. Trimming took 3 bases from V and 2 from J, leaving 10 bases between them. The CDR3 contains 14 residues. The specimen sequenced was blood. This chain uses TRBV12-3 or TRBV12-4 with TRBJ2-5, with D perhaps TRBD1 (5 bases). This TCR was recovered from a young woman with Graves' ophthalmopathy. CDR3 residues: CASSLNQGQETQYF. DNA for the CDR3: TGTGCCAGCAGTTTGAATCAGGGACAAGAGACCCAGTACTTC.